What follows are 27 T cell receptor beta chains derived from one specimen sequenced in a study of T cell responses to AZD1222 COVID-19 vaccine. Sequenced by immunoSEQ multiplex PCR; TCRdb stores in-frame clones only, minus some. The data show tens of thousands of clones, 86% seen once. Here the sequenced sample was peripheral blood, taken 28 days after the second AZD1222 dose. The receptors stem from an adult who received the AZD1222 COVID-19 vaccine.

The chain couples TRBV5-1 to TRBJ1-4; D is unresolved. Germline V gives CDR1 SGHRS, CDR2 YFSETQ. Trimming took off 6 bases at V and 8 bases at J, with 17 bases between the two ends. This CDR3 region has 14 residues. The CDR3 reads CASTQEGFREKLFF. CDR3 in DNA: TGCGCCAGCACCCAGGAGGGATTTCGGGAAAAACTGTTTTTT.

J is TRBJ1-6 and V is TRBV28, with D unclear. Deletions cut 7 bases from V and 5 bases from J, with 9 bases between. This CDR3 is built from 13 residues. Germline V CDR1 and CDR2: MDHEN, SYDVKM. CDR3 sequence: CASTPGHNSPLHF. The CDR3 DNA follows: TGTGCCAGCACCCCTGGCCATAATTCACCCCTCCACTTT.

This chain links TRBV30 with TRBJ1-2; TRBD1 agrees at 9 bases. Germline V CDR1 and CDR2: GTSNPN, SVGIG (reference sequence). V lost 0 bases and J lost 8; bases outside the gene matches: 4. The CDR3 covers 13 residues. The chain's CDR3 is CAWSVGTGLGYTF. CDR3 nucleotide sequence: TGTGCCTGGAGTGTAGGGACAGGGCTCGGCTACACCTTC.

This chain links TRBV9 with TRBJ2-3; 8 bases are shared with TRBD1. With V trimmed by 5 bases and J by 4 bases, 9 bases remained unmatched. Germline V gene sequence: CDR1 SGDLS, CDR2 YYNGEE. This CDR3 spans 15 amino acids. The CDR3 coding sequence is TGTGCCAGCAGTCTAGCTGGACAGGGCCCAGATACGCAGTATTTT. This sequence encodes CASSLAGQGPDTQYF.

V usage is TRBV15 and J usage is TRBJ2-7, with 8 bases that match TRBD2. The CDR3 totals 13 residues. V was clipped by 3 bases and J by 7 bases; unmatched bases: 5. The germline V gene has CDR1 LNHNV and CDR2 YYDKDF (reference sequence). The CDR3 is CATSRRGAKEQYF. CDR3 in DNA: TGTGCCACCAGCAGGCGGGGGGCCAAAGAGCAGTACTTC.

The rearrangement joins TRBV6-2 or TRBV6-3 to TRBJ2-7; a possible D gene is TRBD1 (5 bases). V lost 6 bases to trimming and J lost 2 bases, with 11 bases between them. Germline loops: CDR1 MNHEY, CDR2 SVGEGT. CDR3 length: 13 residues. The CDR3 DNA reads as TGTGCCAGCAGCTTGGACACGGCCTACGAGCAGTACTTC. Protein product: CASSLDTAYEQYF.

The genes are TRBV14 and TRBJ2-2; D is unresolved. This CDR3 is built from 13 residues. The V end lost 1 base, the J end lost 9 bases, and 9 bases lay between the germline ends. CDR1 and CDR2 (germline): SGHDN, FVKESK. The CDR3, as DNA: TGTGCCAGCAGCCAAGGTTTCGAAAGGGAGCTGTTTTTT. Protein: CASSQGFERELFF.

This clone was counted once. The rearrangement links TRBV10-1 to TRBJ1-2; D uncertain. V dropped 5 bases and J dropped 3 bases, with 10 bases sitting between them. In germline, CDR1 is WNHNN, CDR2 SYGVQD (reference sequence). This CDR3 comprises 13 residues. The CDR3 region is CASSLREDYGYTF. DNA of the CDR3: TGCGCCAGCAGTCTCCGTGAGGACTATGGCTACACCTTC.

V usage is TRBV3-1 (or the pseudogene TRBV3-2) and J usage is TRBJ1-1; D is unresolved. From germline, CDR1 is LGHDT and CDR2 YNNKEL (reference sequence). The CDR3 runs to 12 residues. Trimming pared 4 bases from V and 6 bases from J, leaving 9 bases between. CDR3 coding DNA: TGTGCCAGCAGCCCCGGGGAGGCTGAAGCTTTCTTT. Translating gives CASSPGEAEAFF.

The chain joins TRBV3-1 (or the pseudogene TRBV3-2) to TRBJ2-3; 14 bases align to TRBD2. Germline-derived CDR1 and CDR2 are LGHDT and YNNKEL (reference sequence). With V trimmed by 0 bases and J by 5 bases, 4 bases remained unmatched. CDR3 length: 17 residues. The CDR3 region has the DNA TGTGCCAGCAGCCAAGAGACTAGCGGGAGGGCCCGAGATACGCAGTATTTT. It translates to CASSQETSGRARDTQYF.

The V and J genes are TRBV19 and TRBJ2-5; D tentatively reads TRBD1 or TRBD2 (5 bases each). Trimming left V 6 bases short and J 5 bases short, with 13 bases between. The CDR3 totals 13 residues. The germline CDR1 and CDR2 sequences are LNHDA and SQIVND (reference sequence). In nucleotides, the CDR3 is TGTGCCAGTAGGACAGACCCGGGGGAGACCCAGTACTTC. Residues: CASRTDPGETQYF.

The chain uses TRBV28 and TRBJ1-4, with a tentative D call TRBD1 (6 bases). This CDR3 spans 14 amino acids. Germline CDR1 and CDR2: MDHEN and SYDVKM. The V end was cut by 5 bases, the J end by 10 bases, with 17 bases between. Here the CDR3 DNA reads TGTGCCAGCAGTCTACAGGGAGGGTTAGTAAAACTGTTTTTT. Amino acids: CASSLQGGLVKLFF.

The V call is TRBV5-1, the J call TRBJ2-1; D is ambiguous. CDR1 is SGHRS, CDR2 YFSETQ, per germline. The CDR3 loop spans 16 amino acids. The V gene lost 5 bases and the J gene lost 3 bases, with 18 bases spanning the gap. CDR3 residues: CASRLTRILHYNEQFF. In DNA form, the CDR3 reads TGCGCCAGCAGATTAACCAGGATCCTACACTACAATGAGCAGTTCTTC.

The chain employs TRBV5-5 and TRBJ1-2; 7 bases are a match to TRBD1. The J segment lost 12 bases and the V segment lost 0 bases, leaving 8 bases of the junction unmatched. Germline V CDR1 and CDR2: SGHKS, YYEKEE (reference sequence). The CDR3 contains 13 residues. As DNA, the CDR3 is TGTGCCAGCAGCTTGGGGGGACAGATGCCCGACACCTTC. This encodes CASSLGGQMPDTF.

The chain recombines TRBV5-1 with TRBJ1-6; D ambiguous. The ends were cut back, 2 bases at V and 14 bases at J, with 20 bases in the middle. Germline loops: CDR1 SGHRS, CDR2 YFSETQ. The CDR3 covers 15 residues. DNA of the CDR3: TGCGCCAGCAGCTTCGACGGAGGCCCGGTGGTAACCCTCCACTTT. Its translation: CASSFDGGPVVTLHF.

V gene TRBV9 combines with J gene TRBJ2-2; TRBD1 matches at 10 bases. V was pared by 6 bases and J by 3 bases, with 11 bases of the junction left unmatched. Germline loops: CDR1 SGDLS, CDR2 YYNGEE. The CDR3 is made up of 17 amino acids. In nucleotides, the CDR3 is TGTGCCAGCACCCGGAGACCGGGACAGGGGTACACCGGGGAGCTGTTTTTT. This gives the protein CASTRRPGQGYTGELFF.

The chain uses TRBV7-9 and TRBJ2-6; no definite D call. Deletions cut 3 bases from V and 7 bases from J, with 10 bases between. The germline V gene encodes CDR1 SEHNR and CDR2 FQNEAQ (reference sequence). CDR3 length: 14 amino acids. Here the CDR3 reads CASSFIDGANVLTF. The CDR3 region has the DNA TGTGCCAGCAGCTTCATCGACGGAGCCAACGTCCTGACTTTC.

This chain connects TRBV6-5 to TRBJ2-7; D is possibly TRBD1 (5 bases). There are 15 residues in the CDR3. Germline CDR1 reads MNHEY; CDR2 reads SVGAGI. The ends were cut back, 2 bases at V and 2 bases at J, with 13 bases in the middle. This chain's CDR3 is CASSYRAQVTYEQYF. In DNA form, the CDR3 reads TGTGCCAGCAGTTACCGAGCACAGGTAACCTACGAGCAGTACTTC.

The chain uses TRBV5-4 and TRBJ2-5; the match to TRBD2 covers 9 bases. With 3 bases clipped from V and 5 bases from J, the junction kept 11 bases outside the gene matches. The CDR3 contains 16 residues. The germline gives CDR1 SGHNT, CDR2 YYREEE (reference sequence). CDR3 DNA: TGTGCCAGCAGCTCACCGGGACTAGCAGCATTCGAGACCCAGTACTTC. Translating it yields CASSSPGLAAFETQYF.

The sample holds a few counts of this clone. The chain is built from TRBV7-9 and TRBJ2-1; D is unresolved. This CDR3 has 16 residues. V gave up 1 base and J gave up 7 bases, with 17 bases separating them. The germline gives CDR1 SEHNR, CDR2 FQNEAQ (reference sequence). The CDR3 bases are TGTGCCAGCAGCTTAGTTAGGACCCAGGCGCGTAATGAGCAGTTCTTC. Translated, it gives CASSLVRTQARNEQFF.

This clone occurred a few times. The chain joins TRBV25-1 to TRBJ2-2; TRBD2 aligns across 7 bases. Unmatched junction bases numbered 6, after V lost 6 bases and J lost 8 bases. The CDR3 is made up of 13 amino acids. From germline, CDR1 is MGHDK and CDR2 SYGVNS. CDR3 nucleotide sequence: TGTGCCAGCAGGCGGGAGTTGGTTGGGGAGCTGTTTTTT. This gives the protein CASRRELVGELFF.

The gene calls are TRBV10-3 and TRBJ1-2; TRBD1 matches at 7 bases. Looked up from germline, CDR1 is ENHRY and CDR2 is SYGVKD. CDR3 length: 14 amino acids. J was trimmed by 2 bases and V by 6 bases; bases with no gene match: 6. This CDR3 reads CAISQGERNYGYTF. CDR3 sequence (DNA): TGTGCCATCAGCCAGGGGGAACGAAACTATGGCTACACCTTC.

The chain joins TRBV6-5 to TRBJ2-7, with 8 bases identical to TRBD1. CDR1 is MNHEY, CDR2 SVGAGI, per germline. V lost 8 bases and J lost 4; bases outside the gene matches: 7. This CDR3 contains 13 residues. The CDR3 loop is CASGRDRIYEQYF. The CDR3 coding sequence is TGTGCCAGCGGGCGGGACAGGATATACGAGCAGTACTTC.

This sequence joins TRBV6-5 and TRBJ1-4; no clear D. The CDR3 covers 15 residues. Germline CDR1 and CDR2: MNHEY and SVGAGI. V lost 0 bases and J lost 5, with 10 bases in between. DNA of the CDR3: TGTGCCAGCAGTTACTCCCGGGTCGTGAATGAAAAACTGTTTTTT. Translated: CASSYSRVVNEKLFF.

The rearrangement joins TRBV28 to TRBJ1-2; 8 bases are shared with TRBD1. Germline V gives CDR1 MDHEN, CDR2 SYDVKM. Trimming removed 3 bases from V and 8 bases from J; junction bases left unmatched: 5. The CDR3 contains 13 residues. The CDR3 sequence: CASSFSTGGGYTF. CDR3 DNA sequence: TGTGCCAGCAGTTTTTCTACAGGGGGAGGCTACACCTTC.

CDR3 in amino acids: CASSSDLKETQYF. The CDR3 DNA is TGCGCCAGCAGCTCCGACTTAAAAGAGACCCAGTACTTC. The chain links TRBV5-1 to TRBJ2-5; D is ambiguous. The CDR3 has 13 residues. V gave up 3 bases and J gave up 3 bases, with 9 bases separating them. CDR1 is SGHRS, CDR2 YFSETQ, per germline. The whole variable domain, remainder taken from reference TRBV5-1 and TRBJ2-5, is KAGVTQTPRYLIKTRGQQVTLSCSPISGHRSVSWYQQTPGQGLQFLFEYFSETQRNKGNFPGRFSGRQFSNSRSEMNVSTLELGDSALYLCASSSDLKETQYFGPGTRLLVL.

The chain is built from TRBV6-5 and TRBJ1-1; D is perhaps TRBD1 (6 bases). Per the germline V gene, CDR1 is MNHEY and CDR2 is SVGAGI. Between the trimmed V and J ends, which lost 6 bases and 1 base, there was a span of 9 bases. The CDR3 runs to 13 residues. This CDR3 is CASRLQGNTEAFF. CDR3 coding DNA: TGTGCCAGCAGGCTACAGGGGAACACTGAAGCTTTCTTT.